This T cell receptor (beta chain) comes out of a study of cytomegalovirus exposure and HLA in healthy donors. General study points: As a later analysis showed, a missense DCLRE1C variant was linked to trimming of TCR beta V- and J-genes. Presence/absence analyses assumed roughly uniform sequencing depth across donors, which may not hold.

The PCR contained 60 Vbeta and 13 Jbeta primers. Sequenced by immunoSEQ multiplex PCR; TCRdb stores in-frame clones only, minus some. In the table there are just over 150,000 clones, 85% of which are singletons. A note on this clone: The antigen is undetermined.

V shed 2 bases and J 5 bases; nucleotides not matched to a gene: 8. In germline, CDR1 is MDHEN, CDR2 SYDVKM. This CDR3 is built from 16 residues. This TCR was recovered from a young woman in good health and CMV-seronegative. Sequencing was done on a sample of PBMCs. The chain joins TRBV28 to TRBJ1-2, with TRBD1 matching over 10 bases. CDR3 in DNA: TGTGCCAGCAGTTTAGCGCCCCGGGACAGGGGATATGGCTACACCTTC. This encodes CASSLAPRDRGYGYTF.